A selection of T cell receptor beta chains follows, all from one sample in a study of blood T cell repertoires in COVID-19. This table comes from immunoSEQ multiplex PCR, and its TCRdb copy is limited to in-frame clones, with some not included. The sample has roughly 260,000 clones, approximately 89% seen once. The sample was PBMCs or T cells enriched from blood (not recorded which). All receptors come from a young woman who had recovered from COVID-19. The CDR3 runs from the conserved cysteine through the conserved F or W.

CDR3 length,V gene,J gene,CDR3 protein
15,TRBV11-2,TRBJ2-7,CASSLIGQGAYEQYF
15,TRBV28,TRBJ2-7,CASQTSGPLYYEQYF
14,TRBV19,TRBJ2-2,CASSSQGSAGELFF
15,TRBV7-3,TRBJ2-1,CASSASGRAGGEQFF
13,TRBV7-3,TRBJ1-6,CASSPSSNSPLHF
16,TRBV11-3,TRBJ2-2,CASSLLTGGGTGELFF
16,TRBV9,TRBJ2-3,CASSVGAGESTDTQYF
15,TRBV18,TRBJ2-7,CASSRESGQSYEQYF
14,TRBV12-5,TRBJ2-2,CASGPDLGTGELFF
11,TRBV20-1,TRBJ1-2,CSARSSYGYTF
15,TRBV19,TRBJ1-1,CASRPGQGQNTEAFF
15,TRBV2,TRBJ2-1,CASTLGTSGSYEQFF
12,TRBV2,TRBJ2-7,CASIGQTYEQYF
15,TRBV4-3,TRBJ1-5,CASSQDRASNQPQHF
20,TRBV5-1,TRBJ2-3,CASSAWRTSGRAQSSDTQYF
14,TRBV7-9,TRBJ2-2,CASSLGGFNRELFF